The entry below describes one T cell receptor (beta chain). The sample belongs to a study of CD8 T cells in Susac syndrome. Reverse transcription of roughly 0.5 to 1 ug RNA used random hexamers. It was immunoSEQ multiplex PCR that amplified TCR beta CDR3 across 54 Vbeta and 13 Jbeta. TCRdb fed the immunoSEQ multiplex PCR reads into MiXCR, producing one record per CDR3 protein. Of about 200,000 distinct CDR3 sequences detected, nearly 95% appear once; the ten largest clones hold approximately 0.097%. High-throughput TCR beta sequencing covered peripheral CD8+ and CD4+ T cells. It was treatment-naive patients with stable or active relapsing-remitting disease who made up the multiple sclerosis controls. V shed 1 base, J shed 5 bases, and the junction held 0 bases outside the gene matches. Germline CDR1 reads SGDLS; CDR2 reads YYNGEE. CDR3 length: 14 amino acids.

The V gene is TRBV9, the J gene TRBJ2-1; 10 bases are a match to TRBD2. The TCR originated in a human donor with multiple sclerosis. The sample taken for sequencing was CD4+ T cells from PBMCs. The CDR3 sequence: CASSVTSGDNEQFF. For the CDR3, the DNA is TGTGCCAGCAGCGTAACTAGCGGGGACAATGAGCAGTTCTTC.